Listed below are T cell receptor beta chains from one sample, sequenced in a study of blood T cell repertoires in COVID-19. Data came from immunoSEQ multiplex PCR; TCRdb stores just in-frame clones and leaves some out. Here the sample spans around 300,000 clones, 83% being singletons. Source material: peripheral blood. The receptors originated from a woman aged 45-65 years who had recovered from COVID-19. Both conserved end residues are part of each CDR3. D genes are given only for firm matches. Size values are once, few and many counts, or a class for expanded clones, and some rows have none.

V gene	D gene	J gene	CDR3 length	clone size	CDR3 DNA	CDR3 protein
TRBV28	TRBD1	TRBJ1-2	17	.	TGTGCCAGCAGTTCGCCGGGGGACAGGGGGTCGGTTAGTGGCTACACCTTC	CASSSPGDRGSVSGYTF
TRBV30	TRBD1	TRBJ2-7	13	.	TGTGCCTCGGGACAGGGTGAAATCTACGAGCAGTACTTC	CASGQGEIYEQYF
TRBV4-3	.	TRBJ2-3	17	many	TGCGCCAGCAGCCAAGATCCCCCTAGCGAAGGGACAGATACGCAGTATTTT	CASSQDPPSEGTDTQYF
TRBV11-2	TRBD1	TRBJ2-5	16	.	TGTGCCAGCAGCCACTCAGGGGGCGTAGGAGGAGAGACCCAGTACTTC	CASSHSGGVGGETQYF
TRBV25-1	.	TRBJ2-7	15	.	TGTGCCAGCAGTGAATCAGGCAGGGGATCCTACGAGCAGTACTTC	CASSESGRGSYEQYF
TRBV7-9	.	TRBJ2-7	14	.	TGTGCCAGCAGCTTCGGACAGACTTCCTACGAGCAGTACTTC	CASSFGQTSYEQYF
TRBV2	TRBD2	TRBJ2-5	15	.	TGTGCCAGCAGTTACGGGGGGATCTCCGGGGAGACCCAGTACTTC	CASSYGGISGETQYF
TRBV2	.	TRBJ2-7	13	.	TGTGCCAGCAGGAACTACAGGGACTACGAGCAGTACTTC	CASRNYRDYEQYF
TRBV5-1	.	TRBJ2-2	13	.	TGCGCCAGCATTGAGCGAAACACCGGGGAGCTGTTTTTT	CASIERNTGELFF
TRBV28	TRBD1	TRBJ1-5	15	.	TGTGCCAGCAGGCTAGGGGGCAGGAGCAATCAGCCCCAGCATTTT	CASRLGGRSNQPQHF